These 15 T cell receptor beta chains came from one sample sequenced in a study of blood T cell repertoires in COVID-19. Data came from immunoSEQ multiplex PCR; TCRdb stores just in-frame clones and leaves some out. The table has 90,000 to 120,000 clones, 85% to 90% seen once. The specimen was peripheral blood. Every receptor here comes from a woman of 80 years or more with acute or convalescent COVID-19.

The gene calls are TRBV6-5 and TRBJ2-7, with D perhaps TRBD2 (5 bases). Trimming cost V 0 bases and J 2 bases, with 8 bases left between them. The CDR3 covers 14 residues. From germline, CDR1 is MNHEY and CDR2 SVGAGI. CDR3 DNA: TGTGCCAGCAGTTACTCCCGGGAACCCTACGAGCAGTACTTC. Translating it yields CASSYSREPYEQYF.

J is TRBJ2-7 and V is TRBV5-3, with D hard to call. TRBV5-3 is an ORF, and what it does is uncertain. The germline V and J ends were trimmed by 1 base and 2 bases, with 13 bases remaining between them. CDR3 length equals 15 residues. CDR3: CARSLWPSGPYEQYF. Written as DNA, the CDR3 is TGTGCCAGAAGCTTGTGGCCAAGTGGCCCCTACGAGCAGTACTTC.

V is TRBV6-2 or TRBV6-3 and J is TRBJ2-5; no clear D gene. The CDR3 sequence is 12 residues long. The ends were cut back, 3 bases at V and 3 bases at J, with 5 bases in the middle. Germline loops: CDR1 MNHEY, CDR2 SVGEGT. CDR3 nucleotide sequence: TGTGCCAGCAGTTATCCGGAAGAGACCCAGTACTTC. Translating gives CASSYPEETQYF.

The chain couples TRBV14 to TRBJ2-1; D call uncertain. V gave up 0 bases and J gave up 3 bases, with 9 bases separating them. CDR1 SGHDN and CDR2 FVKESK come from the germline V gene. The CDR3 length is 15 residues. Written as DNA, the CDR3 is TGTGCCAGCAGCCAAGAGCGAGGAATCTACAATGAGCAGTTCTTC. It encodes CASSQERGIYNEQFF. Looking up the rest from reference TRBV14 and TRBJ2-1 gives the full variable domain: EAGVTQFPSHSVIEKGQTVTLRCDPISGHDNLYWYRRVMGKEIKFLLHFVKESKQDESGMPNNRFLAERTGGTYSTLKVQPAELEDSGVYFCASSQERGIYNEQFFGPGTRLTVL.

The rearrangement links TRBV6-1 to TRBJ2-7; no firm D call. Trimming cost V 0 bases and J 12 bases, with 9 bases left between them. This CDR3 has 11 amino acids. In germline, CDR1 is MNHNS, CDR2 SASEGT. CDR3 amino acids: CASSEAPSPYF. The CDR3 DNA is TGTGCCAGCAGTGAAGCCCCCTCCCCGTACTTC.

CDR3 nucleotides: TGTGCCAGCAGTTACTCGAGCGGCTACACCTTC. It yields the protein CASSYSSGYTF. The chain recombines TRBV6-5 with TRBJ1-2; D is unresolved. Per the germline V gene, CDR1 is MNHEY and CDR2 is SVGAGI. Trimming shortened V by 0 bases and J by 8 bases, and 4 bases separated the two germline ends. The CDR3 is 11 amino acids.

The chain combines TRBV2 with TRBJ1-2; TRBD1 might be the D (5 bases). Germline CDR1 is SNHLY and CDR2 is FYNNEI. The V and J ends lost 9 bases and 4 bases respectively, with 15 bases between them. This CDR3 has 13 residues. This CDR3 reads CASGTDTIYGYTF. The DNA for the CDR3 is TGTGCCAGTGGGACTGACACTATCTATGGCTACACCTTC.

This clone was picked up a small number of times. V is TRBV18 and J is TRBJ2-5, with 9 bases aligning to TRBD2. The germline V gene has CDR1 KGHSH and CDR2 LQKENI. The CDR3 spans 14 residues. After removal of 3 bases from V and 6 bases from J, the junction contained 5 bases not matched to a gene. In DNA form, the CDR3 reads TGTGCCAGCTCACCTTTGGGGACTAGCAAGACCCAGTACTTC. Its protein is CASSPLGTSKTQYF.

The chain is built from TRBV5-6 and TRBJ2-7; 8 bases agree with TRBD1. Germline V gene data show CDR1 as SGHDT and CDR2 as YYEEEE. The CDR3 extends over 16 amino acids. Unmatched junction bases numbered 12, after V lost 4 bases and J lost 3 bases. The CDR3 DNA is TGTGCCAGCAGCCCGCCAAGGACAGGGAGCGTCTACGAGCAGTACTTC. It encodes CASSPPRTGSVYEQYF. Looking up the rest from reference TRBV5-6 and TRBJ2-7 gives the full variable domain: DAGVTQSPTHLIKTRGQQVTLRCSPKSGHDTVSWYQQALGQGPQFIFQYYEEEERQRGNFPDRFSGHQFPNYSSELNVNALLLGDSALYLCASSPPRTGSVYEQYFGPGTRLTVT.

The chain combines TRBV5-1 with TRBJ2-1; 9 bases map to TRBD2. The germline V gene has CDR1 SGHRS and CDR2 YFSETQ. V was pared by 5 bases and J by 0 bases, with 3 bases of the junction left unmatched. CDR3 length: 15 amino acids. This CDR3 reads CASRDSGGSYNEQFF. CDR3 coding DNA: TGCGCCAGCAGAGATAGCGGGGGCTCCTACAATGAGCAGTTCTTC.

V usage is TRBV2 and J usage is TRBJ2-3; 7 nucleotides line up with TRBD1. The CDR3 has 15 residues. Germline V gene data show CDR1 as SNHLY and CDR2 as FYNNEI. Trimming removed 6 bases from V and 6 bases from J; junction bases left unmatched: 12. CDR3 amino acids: CASRRGQGLLDTQYF. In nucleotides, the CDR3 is TGTGCCAGCAGAAGGGGGCAGGGCCTGTTGGATACGCAGTATTTT.

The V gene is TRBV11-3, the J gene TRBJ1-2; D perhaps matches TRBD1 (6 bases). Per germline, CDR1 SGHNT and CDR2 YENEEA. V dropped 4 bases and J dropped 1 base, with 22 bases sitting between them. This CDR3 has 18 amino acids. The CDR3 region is CASSSMGAAPSLNYGYTF. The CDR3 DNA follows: TGTGCCAGCAGCTCCATGGGGGCAGCCCCTTCCCTTAACTATGGCTACACCTTC. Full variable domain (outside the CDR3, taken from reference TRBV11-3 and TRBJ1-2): EAGVVQSPRYKIIEKKQPVAFWCNPISGHNTLYWYLQNLGQGPELLIRYENEEAVDDSQLPKDRFSAERLKGVDSTLKIQPAELGDSAVYLCASSSMGAAPSLNYGYTFGSGTRLTVV.

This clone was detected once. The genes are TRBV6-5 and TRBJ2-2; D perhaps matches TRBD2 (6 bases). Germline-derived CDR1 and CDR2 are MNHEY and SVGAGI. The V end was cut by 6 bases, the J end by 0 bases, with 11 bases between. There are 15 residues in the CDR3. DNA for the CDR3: TGTGCCAGCAGCGCGGGACGATCGAACACCGGGGAGCTGTTTTTT. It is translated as CASSAGRSNTGELFF.

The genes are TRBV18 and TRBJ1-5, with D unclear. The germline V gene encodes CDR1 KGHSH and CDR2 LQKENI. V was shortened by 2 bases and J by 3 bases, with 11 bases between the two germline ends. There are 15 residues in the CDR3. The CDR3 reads CASSPYEHDNQPQHF. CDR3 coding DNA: TGTGCCAGCTCACCATATGAACACGACAATCAGCCCCAGCATTTT.

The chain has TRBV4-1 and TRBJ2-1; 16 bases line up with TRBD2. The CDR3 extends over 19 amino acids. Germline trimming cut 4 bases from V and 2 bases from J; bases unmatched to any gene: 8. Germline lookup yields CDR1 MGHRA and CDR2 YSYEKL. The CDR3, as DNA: TGCGCCAGCAGCCTCGTGGGGACTAGCGGGGGGGCCACCTACAATGAGCAGTTCTTC. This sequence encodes CASSLVGTSGGATYNEQFF.